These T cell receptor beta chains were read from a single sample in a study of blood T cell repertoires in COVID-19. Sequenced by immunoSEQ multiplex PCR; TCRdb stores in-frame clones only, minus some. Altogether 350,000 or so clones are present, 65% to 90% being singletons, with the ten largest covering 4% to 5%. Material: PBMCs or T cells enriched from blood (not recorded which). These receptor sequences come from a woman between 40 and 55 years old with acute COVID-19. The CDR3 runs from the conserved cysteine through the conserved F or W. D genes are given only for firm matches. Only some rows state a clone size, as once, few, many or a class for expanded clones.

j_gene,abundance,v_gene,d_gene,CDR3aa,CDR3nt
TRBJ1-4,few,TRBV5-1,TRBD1,CASSSEGQGRGELFF,TGCGCCAGCAGCTCCGAGGGACAGGGGAGGGGCGAACTGTTTTTT
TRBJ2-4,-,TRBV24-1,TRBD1,CATSDGTGIIQYF,TGTGCCACCAGTGACGGGACAGGGATCATTCAGTACTTC
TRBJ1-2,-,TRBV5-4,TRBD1,CASSQSGTGFGYGYTF,TGTGCCAGCAGTCAATCCGGGACAGGGTTTGGGTATGGCTACACCTTC
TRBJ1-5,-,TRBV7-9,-,CASSRGDQPQHF,TGTGCCAGCAGCCGGGGGGATCAGCCCCAGCATTTT
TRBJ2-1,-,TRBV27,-,CASSFQAEPLNEQFF,TGTGCCAGCAGTTTTCAGGCAGAGCCTTTGAATGAGCAGTTCTTC
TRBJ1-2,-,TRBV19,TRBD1,CASSRQGNYGYTF,TGTGCCAGTAGTCGACAGGGCAACTATGGCTACACCTTC
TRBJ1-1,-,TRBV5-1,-,CASSSGQSRTTEAFF,TGCGCCAGCAGCTCAGGTCAAAGTCGAACAACTGAAGCTTTCTTT
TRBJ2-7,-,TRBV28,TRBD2,CASRGTSGSPRAYEQYF,TGTGCCAGCAGAGGGACTAGCGGAAGCCCAAGGGCCTACGAGCAGTACTTC
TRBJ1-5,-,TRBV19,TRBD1,CASSLGQGGSQPQHF,TGTGCCAGTAGTTTGGGACAGGGTGGCAGTCAGCCCCAGCATTTT
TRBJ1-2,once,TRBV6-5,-,CASSPSGGGYGYTF,TGTGCCAGCAGTCCCTCGGGGGGCGGCTATGGCTACACCTTC
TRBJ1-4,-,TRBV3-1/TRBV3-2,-,CASSQGANEKLFF,TGTGCCAGCAGCCAAGGAGCTAATGAAAAACTGTTTTTT
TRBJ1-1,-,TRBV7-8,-,CASSEGQSNTEAFF,TGTGCCAGCAGCGAAGGACAATCGAACACTGAAGCTTTCTTT
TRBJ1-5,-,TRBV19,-,CASQLAGLDSLRPQHF,TGTGCCAGTCAGCTGGCGGGGTTGGATTCGTTGCGGCCCCAGCATTTT
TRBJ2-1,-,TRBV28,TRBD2,CASSSPGLSYNEQFF,TGTGCCAGCAGTTCTCCGGGACTAAGTTACAATGAGCAGTTCTTC
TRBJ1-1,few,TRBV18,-,CASSREQGLNTEAFF,TGTGCCAGCTCACGAGAACAGGGCCTGAACACTGAAGCTTTCTTT
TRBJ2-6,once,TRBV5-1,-,CASWSGGRSGANVLTF,TGCGCCAGCTGGTCAGGGGGGAGGTCTGGGGCCAACGTCCTGACTTTC
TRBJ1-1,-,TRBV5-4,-,CASSLDYQGEAFF,TGTGCCAGCAGCTTGGATTACCAGGGGGAAGCTTTCTTT
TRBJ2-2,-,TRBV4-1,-,CASSQDGFNTGELFF,TGCGCCAGCAGCCAAGACGGGTTCAACACCGGGGAGCTGTTTTTT
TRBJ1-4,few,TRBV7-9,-,CASSQQGRGEKLFF,TGTGCCAGCAGCCAACAGGGAAGGGGTGAAAAACTGTTTTTT
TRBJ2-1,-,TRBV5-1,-,CASSSLLNEQFF,TGCGCCAGCAGCTCCCTTCTCAATGAGCAGTTCTTC
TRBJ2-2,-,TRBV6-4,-,CASSEDVYRANTGELFF,TGTGCCAGCAGTGAAGATGTCTACAGGGCGAACACCGGGGAGCTGTTTTTT
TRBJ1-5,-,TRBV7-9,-,CASSEDYGNQPQHF,TGTGCCAGCAGCGAGGACTACGGCAATCAGCCCCAGCATTTT
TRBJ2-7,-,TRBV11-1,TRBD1,CASSPRTGRDSYEQYF,TGTGCCAGCAGCCCCAGGACAGGACGGGACTCCTACGAGCAGTACTTC
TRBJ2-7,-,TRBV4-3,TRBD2,CASSQELAGEQYF,TGCGCCAGCAGCCAAGAACTAGCGGGCGAGCAGTACTTC
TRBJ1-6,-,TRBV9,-,CASSVSGDNSPLHF,TGTGCCAGCAGCGTTTCGGGAGATAATTCACCCCTCCACTTT
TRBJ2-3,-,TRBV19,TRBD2,CASTPGGVRLAITDTQYF,TGTGCCAGTACTCCGGGAGGGGTGCGTCTAGCGATCACAGATACGCAGTATTTT
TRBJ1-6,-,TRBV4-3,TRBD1,CASSQSGDRDNSPLHF,TGCGCCAGCAGCCAAAGTGGGGACAGGGATAATTCACCCCTCCACTTT
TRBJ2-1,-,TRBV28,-,CASNPNDLGTNYNEQFF,TGTGCCAGCAATCCAAATGACCTAGGGACAAACTACAATGAGCAGTTCTTC